A selection of T cell receptor beta chains follows, all from one sample in a study of T cells after yellow fever vaccination. From the 5' RACE reads, TCRdb called clonotypes with MiXCR, one entry per CDR3 protein. The table includes 450,000 to 600,000 distinct CDR3 sequences, approximately 12% detected once. The sample in question was PBMCs, obtained on the day of the yellow fever booster vaccination. These receptor sequences come from a man aged 25-45 years who received the YFV17D yellow fever vaccine. Each CDR3 is given with its conserved first and last residue. The order of the fields is V gene, J gene, CDR3 protein.

V: TRBV24-1; J: TRBJ1-1; CDR3: CATRDRASEAFF
V: TRBV12-3/TRBV12-4; J: TRBJ2-1; CDR3: CASSFGPESSYNEQFF
V: TRBV29-1; J: TRBJ2-5; CDR3: CSVVFSGEEIQYF
V: TRBV6-2/TRBV6-3; J: TRBJ2-1; CDR3: CASGQTSGTNEQFF
V: TRBV2; J: TRBJ2-5; CDR3: CASSEVYRAIETQYF
V: TRBV20-1; J: TRBJ1-1; CDR3: CSARYGTLNTEAFF
V: TRBV7-2; J: TRBJ2-7; CDR3: CASRKVAGEGYEQYF
V: TRBV18; J: TRBJ2-2; CDR3: CASSPYRDLNTGELFF
V: TRBV6-2/TRBV6-3; J: TRBJ2-7; CDR3: CASSYTTGTNTYEQYF
V: TRBV29-1; J: TRBJ2-7; CDR3: CSVARARSYEQYF
V: TRBV6-5; J: TRBJ2-3; CDR3: CASSYDWDTDTQYF
V: TRBV7-2; J: TRBJ2-1; CDR3: CASSSKGQGKTYNEQFF
V: TRBV5-1; J: TRBJ2-1; CDR3: CASSFSHRLTSGRAFNEQFF
V: TRBV6-2/TRBV6-3; J: TRBJ2-5; CDR3: CASSYSVLETQYF
V: TRBV9; J: TRBJ2-3; CDR3: CASSVGMGADTQYF
V: TRBV12-3/TRBV12-4; J: TRBJ2-6; CDR3: CGTGGSGANVLTF
V: TRBV24-1; J: TRBJ2-2; CDR3: CATSDTTTSGRKLSPGELFF
V: TRBV7-2; J: TRBJ2-2; CDR3: CASSLAERDIPGELFF
V: TRBV29-1; J: TRBJ2-5; CDR3: CSVEGEMQTQETQYF
V: TRBV29-1; J: TRBJ2-7; CDR3: CSVEDPASGSIYEQYF
V: TRBV12-3/TRBV12-4; J: TRBJ2-2; CDR3: CASTEHPAGELFF
V: TRBV5-6; J: TRBJ2-3; CDR3: CASSPTGDTQYF
V: TRBV11-2; J: TRBJ2-7; CDR3: CASSLEAPGLAGWYEQYF
V: TRBV18; J: TRBJ2-5; CDR3: CASSQGLQRDQETQYF
V: TRBV10-2; J: TRBJ2-7; CDR3: CASSEPGQGAYEQYF
V: TRBV9; J: TRBJ2-5; CDR3: CASSVGPGPPSGGQETQYF
V: TRBV9; J: TRBJ2-7; CDR3: CASSVGQGSTYEQYF
V: TRBV15; J: TRBJ2-5; CDR3: CATSTDLAGTETQYF
V: TRBV29-1; J: TRBJ2-4; CDR3: CSVGTNIQYF
V: TRBV7-2; J: TRBJ2-3; CDR3: CASSLSGRSDTQYF
V: TRBV7-2; J: TRBJ2-7; CDR3: CASSQNPGTRNYEQYF
V: TRBV19; J: TRBJ1-1; CDR3: CASRPLVGTEAFF
V: TRBV6-1; J: TRBJ2-5; CDR3: CASGVPASQETQYF
V: TRBV10-2; J: TRBJ2-7; CDR3: CASSEMYEQYF
V: TRBV7-8; J: TRBJ2-3; CDR3: CASSTISSTDTQYF
V: TRBV5-6; J: TRBJ2-7; CDR3: CASSSDTVTYEQYF
V: TRBV5-1; J: TRBJ2-7; CDR3: CASTVQGGDEQYF
V: TRBV20-1; J: TRBJ1-2; CDR3: CSARVQVGYTF
V: TRBV12-3/TRBV12-4; J: TRBJ1-5; CDR3: CASSAAGGGQPQHF
V: TRBV15; J: TRBJ2-1; CDR3: CATSRDPDQYNEQFF
V: TRBV20-1; J: TRBJ2-1; CDR3: CSARDRDFPSYNEQFF
V: TRBV7-2; J: TRBJ2-1; CDR3: CASSPRGVYNEQFF